The rows below give T cell receptor beta chains drawn from one sample of a study of cytomegalovirus exposure and HLA in healthy donors. Only in-frame clones appear in the TCRdb table, and some are missing; sequencing was by immunoSEQ multiplex PCR. Of about 80,000 clones in the sample, around 77% are singletons; the top ten hold about 3.5%. Source material: PBMCs. All receptors derive from a man aged 45-65 years in good health and CMV-seronegative. The CDR3 runs from the conserved cysteine through the conserved F or W. Fields, in order: J gene, clone size, D gene, V gene, CDR3 protein, CDR3 DNA. The D gene is left open where the match is weak. Size is stated for part of the rows, as once, few or many counts, or as a class when the clone is expanded.

>TRBJ1-2|-|TRBD1|TRBV2
CASSERDRGNGYTF
TGTGCCAGCAGTGAGCGGGACAGGGGAAATGGCTACACCTTC
>TRBJ2-3|once|TRBD2|TRBV2
CASSEWRGVRTQYF
TGTGCCAGCAGTGAATGGCGGGGGGTCCGTACGCAGTATTTT
>TRBJ1-2|-|-|TRBV19
CASSIRTNYGYTF
TGTGCCAGTAGTATCAGGACTAACTATGGCTACACCTTC
>TRBJ2-3|-|TRBD2|TRBV5-1
CASSSSSGRGGGTDTQYF
TGCGCCAGCAGCTCCTCCTCGGGGCGGGGGGGAGGCACAGATACGCAGTATTTT
>TRBJ2-7|-|TRBD1|TRBV25-1
CASSPRTGGPYEQYF
TGTGCCAGCAGCCCCCGGACAGGAGGTCCCTACGAGCAGTACTTC
>TRBJ2-7|-|-|TRBV27
CASRPLEGGYEQYF
TGTGCCAGCAGGCCGTTGGAGGGTGGATACGAGCAGTACTTC
>TRBJ2-5|-|TRBD2|TRBV6-6
CASSYARGGVETQYF
TGTGCCAGCAGTTACGCGCGGGGGGGCGTGGAGACCCAGTACTTC
>TRBJ1-1|-|-|TRBV2
CASSVRGRNTEAFF
TGTGCCAGCAGTGTCAGGGGTCGGAACACTGAAGCTTTCTTT
>TRBJ1-4|-|-|TRBV5-1
CASSFQGGTNEKLFF
TGCGCCAGCAGCTTCCAAGGGGGAACTAATGAAAAACTGTTTTTT
>TRBJ1-1|once|-|TRBV7-6
CASSLAGHRTEAFF
TGTGCCAGCAGCTTAGCGGGACACCGGACTGAAGCTTTCTTT
>TRBJ2-1|-|TRBD1|TRBV7-2
CASSQGTANNEQFF
TGTGCCAGCAGCCAGGGGACAGCAAACAATGAGCAGTTCTTC
>TRBJ2-6|-|-|TRBV5-1
CASSPKFGANVLTF
TGCGCCAGCAGCCCTAAATTTGGGGCCAACGTCCTGACTTTC
>TRBJ2-2|-|-|TRBV11-3
CASSTRVANTGELFF
TGTGCCAGCAGCACCCGGGTCGCGAACACCGGGGAGCTGTTTTTT
>TRBJ2-5|few|TRBD1|TRBV6-1
CATNQGARETQYF
TGTGCCACGAACCAGGGGGCCCGGGAGACCCAGTACTTC
>TRBJ2-3|-|TRBD2|TRBV7-3
CASSLASGGDTQYF
TGTGCCAGCAGCTTAGCTAGCGGGGGTGATACGCAGTATTTT
>TRBJ2-3|-|TRBD2|TRBV4-2
CASSQAGGVTDTQYF
TGTGCCAGCAGCCAGGCGGGGGGGGTCACAGATACGCAGTATTTT
>TRBJ2-1|once|-|TRBV7-3
CASSLQGSDRLHEQFF
TGTGCCAGCAGCTTACAGGGATCTGATCGACTCCATGAGCAGTTCTTC
>TRBJ2-7|-|TRBD2|TRBV9
CASSPRGAGVSYEQYF
TGTGCCAGCAGCCCCCGGGGAGCGGGGGTCTCCTACGAGCAGTACTTC
>TRBJ1-1|once|TRBD1|TRBV6-6
CASSQQGAGAEAFF
TGTGCCAGCAGCCAACAGGGGGCCGGGGCTGAAGCTTTCTTT
>TRBJ2-5|-|TRBD2|TRBV14
CASSQVRGGGETQYF
TGTGCCAGCAGCCAAGTTCGGGGGGGCGGAGAGACCCAGTACTTC
>TRBJ2-2|-|TRBD2|TRBV7-2
CASSLGMDRGGIGELFF
TGTGCCAGCAGCTTAGGGATGGATCGGGGGGGCATCGGGGAGCTGTTTTTT
>TRBJ2-7|-|-|TRBV18
CASSPPSSDEQYF
TGTGCCAGCTCACCACCTTCTTCTGACGAGCAGTACTTC
>TRBJ2-7|once|TRBD1|TRBV29-1
CSVSKDRGPYEQYF
TGCAGCGTCTCGAAGGACAGGGGGCCCTACGAGCAGTACTTC
>TRBJ2-5|-|-|TRBV5-1
CASSFTGLKETQYF
TGCGCCAGCAGCTTTACAGGGTTGAAAGAGACCCAGTACTTC
>TRBJ2-2|-|-|TRBV7-8
CASSLGLAGTGELFF
TGTGCCAGCAGCTTAGGTCTAGCTGGGACCGGGGAGCTGTTTTTT
>TRBJ2-5|-|-|TRBV30
CAWSTTGNQETQYF
TGTGCCTGGAGCACAACAGGGAACCAAGAGACCCAGTACTTC
>TRBJ1-1|-|-|TRBV6-5
CASRQGGNTEAFF
TGTGCCAGCAGACAGGGTGGTAACACTGAAGCTTTCTTT
>TRBJ2-3|-|-|TRBV9
CASSRGGQRTDTQYF
TGTGCCAGCAGTCGGGGGGGACAGCGGACAGATACGCAGTATTTT
>TRBJ2-7|-|TRBD1|TRBV7-3
CASSPQKTGKYEQYF
TGTGCCAGCAGCCCCCAGAAGACAGGGAAGTACGAGCAGTACTTC
>TRBJ2-5|-|TRBD2|TRBV4-3
CASSQGPGTSQETQYF
TGCGCCAGCAGCCAAGGACCCGGGACTAGTCAAGAGACCCAGTACTTC
>TRBJ2-7|-|-|TRBV7-2
CASSLGSNTYEQYF
TGTGCCAGCAGCTTAGGGTCAAACACCTACGAGCAGTACTTC
>TRBJ2-5|-|-|TRBV19
CASSSPSERETQYF
TGTGCCAGTAGTAGTCCTAGCGAGAGAGAGACCCAGTACTTC
>TRBJ1-5|-|TRBD1|TRBV28
CASLPGQGLNQPQHF
TGTGCCAGCCTTCCGGGACAGGGCCTAAATCAGCCCCAGCATTTT
>TRBJ1-6|-|-|TRBV7-3
CASSLFENSPLHF
TGTGCCAGCAGCTTATTTGAGAATTCACCCCTCCACTTT
>TRBJ2-3|-|-|TRBV6-5
CASKGASETDTQYF
TGTGCCAGCAAAGGGGCTAGCGAAACAGATACGCAGTATTTT
>TRBJ1-6|-|TRBD1|TRBV9
CASSGGQGNSPLHF
TGTGCCAGCAGCGGCGGACAGGGGAATTCACCCCTCCACTTT
>TRBJ2-5|-|TRBD1|TRBV5-1
CASSFDRGQTQYF
TGCGCCAGCAGCTTCGACAGGGGGCAGACCCAGTACTTC
>TRBJ2-7|-|TRBD2|TRBV6-5
CASSSRAGRGGFEQYF
TGTGCCAGCAGTTCCCGGGCAGGGCGGGGGGGTTTCGAGCAGTACTTC
>TRBJ1-6|-|-|TRBV7-2
CASSHRNSPLHF
TGTGCCAGCAGCCATCGGAATTCACCCCTCCACTTT
>TRBJ1-6|-|-|TRBV4-1
CASSQERDKDNSPLHF
TGCGCCAGCAGCCAAGAACGGGACAAGGATAATTCACCCCTCCACTTT
>TRBJ2-7|-|-|TRBV7-2
CASSGQRSSYEQYF
TGTGCCAGCAGTGGACAAAGAAGCTCCTACGAGCAGTACTTC
>TRBJ2-1|-|-|TRBV27
CATRAADSYNEQFF
TGTGCCACGAGGGCAGCGGACTCCTACAATGAGCAGTTCTTC
>TRBJ2-5|few|-|TRBV5-4
CASTYRTGRAETQYF
TGTGCCAGCACCTATAGGACAGGGAGGGCGGAGACCCAGTACTTC
>TRBJ2-1|few|TRBD2|TRBV7-2
CASSSTSGVDNEQFF
TGTGCCAGCAGCTCGACTAGCGGGGTGGACAATGAGCAGTTCTTC
>TRBJ2-7|once|TRBD2|TRBV10-3
CAIGSGGDFSYEQYF
TGTGCCATCGGGTCGGGGGGGGATTTCTCCTACGAGCAGTACTTC
>TRBJ2-1|-|TRBD2|TRBV7-9
CASSPPGGGRNEQFF
TGTGCCAGCAGCCCTCCGGGGGGGGGTCGGAATGAGCAGTTCTTC
>TRBJ1-1|-|-|TRBV11-3
CASSFPGNTEAFF
TGTGCCAGCAGCTTTCCAGGGAACACTGAAGCTTTCTTT
>TRBJ1-2|-|TRBD1|TRBV9
CASSIRDRGNYGYTF
TGTGCCAGCAGCATCAGGGACAGGGGTAACTATGGCTACACCTTC
>TRBJ2-1|few|TRBD2|TRBV6-5
CASRISGGSYNEQFF
TGTGCCAGCAGAATTAGCGGGGGCTCCTACAATGAGCAGTTCTTC
>TRBJ2-3|few|-|TRBV4-3
CASSQDYTGDTQYF
TGCGCCAGCAGCCAAGATTATACCGGGGATACGCAGTATTTT
>TRBJ1-2|-|-|TRBV18
CASSPKQDGYTF
TGTGCCAGCTCACCTAAGCAGGATGGCTACACCTTC
>TRBJ2-6|-|-|TRBV9
CASSVAGSGANVLTF
TGTGCCAGCAGCGTCGCAGGGTCCGGGGCCAACGTCCTGACTTTC
>TRBJ1-1|-|-|TRBV5-4
CASSPQGGMNTEAFF
TGTGCCAGCAGCCCCCAGGGAGGGATGAACACTGAAGCTTTCTTT
>TRBJ2-7|-|-|TRBV4-3
CASSQDPLDRSYEQYF
TGCGCCAGCAGCCAAGATCCCCTAGATCGCTCCTACGAGCAGTACTTC